Here is one T cell receptor (beta chain) with its context. The patients serving as multiple sclerosis controls were treatment-naive. They had stable or active relapsing-remitting disease and fulfilled revised McDonald criteria. While CD8+ and CD4+ T cells were isolated negatively, TEMRA cells were enriched by FACS. This entry belongs to a study of CD8 T cells in Susac syndrome. cDNA came from around 0.5 to 1 ug RNA primed by random hexamers. Amplification of TCR beta CDR3 spanned 54 Vbeta and 13 Jbeta via immunoSEQ multiplex PCR. One entry per CDR3 protein, called by TCRdb with MiXCR from the immunoSEQ multiplex PCR reads. The sample holds around 200,000 distinct CDR3 sequences, 92% seen once. The CDR3 contains 14 residues. Germline V lookup: CDR1 SQVTM, CDR2 ANQGSEA. V was cut by 6 bases and J by 4 bases, with 16 bases left in between.

Sequencing was done on a sample of CD8+ T cells from PBMCs. This clonotype originated in a human donor with multiple sclerosis. The V and J genes are TRBV29-1 and TRBJ2-1; D might be TRBD2 (7 bases). The CDR3 reads CSVGGPGKYNEQFF. CDR3 nucleotide sequence: TGCAGCGTGGGGGGGCCGGGCAAATACAATGAGCAGTTCTTC.